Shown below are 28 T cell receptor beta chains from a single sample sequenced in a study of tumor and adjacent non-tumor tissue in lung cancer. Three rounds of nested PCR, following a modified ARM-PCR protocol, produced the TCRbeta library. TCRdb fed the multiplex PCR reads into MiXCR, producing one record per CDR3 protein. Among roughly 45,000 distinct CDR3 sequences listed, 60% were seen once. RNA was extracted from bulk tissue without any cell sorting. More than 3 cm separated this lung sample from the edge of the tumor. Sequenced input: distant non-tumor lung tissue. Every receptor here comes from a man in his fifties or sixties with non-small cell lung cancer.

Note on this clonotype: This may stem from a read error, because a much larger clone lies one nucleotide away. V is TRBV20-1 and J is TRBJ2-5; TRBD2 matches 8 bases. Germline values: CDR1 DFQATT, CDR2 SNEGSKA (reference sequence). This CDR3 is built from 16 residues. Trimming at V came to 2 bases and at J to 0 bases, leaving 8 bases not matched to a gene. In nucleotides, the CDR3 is TGCAGTGCTAGAAAGTCGGGGCGGGGGGACCAAGAGACCCAGTACTTC. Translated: CSARKSGRGDQETQYF.

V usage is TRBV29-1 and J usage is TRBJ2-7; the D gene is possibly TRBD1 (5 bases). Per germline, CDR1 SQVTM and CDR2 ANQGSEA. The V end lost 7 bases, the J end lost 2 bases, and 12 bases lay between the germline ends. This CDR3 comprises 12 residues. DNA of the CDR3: TGCAGCGCCTTGGGGCAGACCTACGAGCAGTACTTC. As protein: CSALGQTYEQYF.

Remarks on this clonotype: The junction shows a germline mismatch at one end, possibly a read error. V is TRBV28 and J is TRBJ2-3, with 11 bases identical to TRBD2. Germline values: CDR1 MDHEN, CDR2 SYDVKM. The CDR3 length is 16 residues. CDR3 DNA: TGTTCCAGCAATTTTGACTCTAGCGGGAGGACAGATACGCAGTATTTT. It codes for CSSNFDSSGRTDTQYF.

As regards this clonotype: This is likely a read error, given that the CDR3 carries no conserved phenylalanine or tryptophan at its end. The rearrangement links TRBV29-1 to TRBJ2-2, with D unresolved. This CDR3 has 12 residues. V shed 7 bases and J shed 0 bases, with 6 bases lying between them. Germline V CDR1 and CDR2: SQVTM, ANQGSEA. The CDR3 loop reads CSAGPNTGELFS. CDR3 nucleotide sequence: TGCAGCGCCGGCCCGAACACCGGGGAGCTGTTTTCC.

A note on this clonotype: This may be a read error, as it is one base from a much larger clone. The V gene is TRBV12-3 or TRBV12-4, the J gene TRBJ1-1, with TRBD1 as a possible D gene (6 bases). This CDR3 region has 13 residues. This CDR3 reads CASSGGLNSEAFF. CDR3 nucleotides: TGTGCCAGCAGCGGGGGCCTGAACAGTGAAGCTTTCTTT.

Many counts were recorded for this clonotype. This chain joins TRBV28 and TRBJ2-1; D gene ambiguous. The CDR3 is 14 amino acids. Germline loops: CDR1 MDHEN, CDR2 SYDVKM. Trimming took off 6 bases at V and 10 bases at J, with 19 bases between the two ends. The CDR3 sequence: CASSEPSVTAEQFF. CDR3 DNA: TGTGCCAGCAGCGAGCCCTCAGTGACCGCCGAGCAGTTCTTC.

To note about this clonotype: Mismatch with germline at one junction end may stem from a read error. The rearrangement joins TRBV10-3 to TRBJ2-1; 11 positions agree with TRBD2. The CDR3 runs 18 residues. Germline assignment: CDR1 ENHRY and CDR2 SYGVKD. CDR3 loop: CAITESIGTSGAGNGQFF. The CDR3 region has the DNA TGTGCCATCACTGAGTCTATTGGGACTAGCGGTGCGGGGAATGGGCAGTTCTTC.

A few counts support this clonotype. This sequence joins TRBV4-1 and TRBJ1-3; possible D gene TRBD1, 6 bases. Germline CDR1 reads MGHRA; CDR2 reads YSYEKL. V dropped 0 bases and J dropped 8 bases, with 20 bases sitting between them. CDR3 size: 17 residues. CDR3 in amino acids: CASSQDPGHSTGDTIYF. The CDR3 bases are TGCGCCAGCAGCCAAGATCCGGGACATTCAACAGGAGACACCATATATTTT.

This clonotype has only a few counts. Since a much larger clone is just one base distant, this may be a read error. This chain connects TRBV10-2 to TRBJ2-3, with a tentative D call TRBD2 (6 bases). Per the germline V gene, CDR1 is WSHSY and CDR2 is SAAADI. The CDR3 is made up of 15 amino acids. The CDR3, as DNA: TGCGTCAGCACGCGCGCGGGATACGGCGCAGATACGCAGTATTTT. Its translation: CVSTRAGYGADTQYF.

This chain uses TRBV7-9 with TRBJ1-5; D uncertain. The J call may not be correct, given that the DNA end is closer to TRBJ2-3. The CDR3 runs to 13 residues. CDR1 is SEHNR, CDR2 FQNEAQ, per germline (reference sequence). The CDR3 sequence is CASSLSVPRPQYF. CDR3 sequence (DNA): TGTGCCAGCAGCTTAAGCGTGCCTCGGCCCCAGTATTTT.

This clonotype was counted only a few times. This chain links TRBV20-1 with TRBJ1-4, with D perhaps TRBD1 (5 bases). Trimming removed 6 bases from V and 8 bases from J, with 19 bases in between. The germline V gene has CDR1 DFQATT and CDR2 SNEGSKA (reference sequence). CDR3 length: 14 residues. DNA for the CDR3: TGCAGTGCGAGCGTCGTGGGGGGATGGGAAAAACTGTTTTTT. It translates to CSASVVGGWEKLFF.

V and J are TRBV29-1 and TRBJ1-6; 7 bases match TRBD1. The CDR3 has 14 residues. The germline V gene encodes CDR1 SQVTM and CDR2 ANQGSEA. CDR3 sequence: CNVSGAGGNSPLHF. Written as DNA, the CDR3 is TGCAACGTATCCGGGGCAGGGGGAAATTCACCCCTCCACTTT.

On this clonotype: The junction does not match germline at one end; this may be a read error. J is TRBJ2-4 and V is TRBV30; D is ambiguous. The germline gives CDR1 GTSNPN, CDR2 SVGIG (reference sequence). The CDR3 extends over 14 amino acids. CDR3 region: CACSASGIKNIQYF. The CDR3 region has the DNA TGTGCCTGTAGTGCTTCGGGCATCAAAAACATTCAGTACTTC. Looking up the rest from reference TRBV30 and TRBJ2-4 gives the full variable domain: SQTIHQWPATLVQPVGSPLSLECTVEGTSNPNLYWYRQAAGRGLQLLFYSVGIGQISSEVPQNLSASRPQDRQFILSSKKLLLSDSGFYLCACSASGIKNIQYFGAGTRLSVL.

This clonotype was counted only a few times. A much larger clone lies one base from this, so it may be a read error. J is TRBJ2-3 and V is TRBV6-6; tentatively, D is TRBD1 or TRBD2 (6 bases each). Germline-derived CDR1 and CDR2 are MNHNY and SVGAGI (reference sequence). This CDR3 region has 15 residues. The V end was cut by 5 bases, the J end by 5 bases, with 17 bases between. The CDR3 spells CASSGGGGLVDTQYF. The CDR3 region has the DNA TGTGCCAGCAGTGGAGGGGGAGGTTTAGTAGATACGCAGTATTTT.

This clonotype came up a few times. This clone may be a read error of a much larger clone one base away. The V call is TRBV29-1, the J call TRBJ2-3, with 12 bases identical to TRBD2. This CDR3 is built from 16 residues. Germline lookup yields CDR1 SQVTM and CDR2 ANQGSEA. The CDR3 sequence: CNVEGAASGRAGMQYF. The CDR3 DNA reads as TGCAACGTTGAAGGAGCGGCTAGCGGGAGGGCCGGTATGCAGTATTTT.

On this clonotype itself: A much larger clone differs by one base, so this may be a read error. CDR3 sequence (DNA): TGTGCCAGCAGGCCAATTGGGCTTAACACCGGGGAGCTGTTTTTT. Its translation is CASRPIGLNTGELFF. The genes are TRBV6-1 and TRBJ2-2; D unclear. Looked up from germline, CDR1 is MNHNS and CDR2 is SASEGT. The V end was cut by 6 bases, the J end by 2 bases, with 13 bases between. The CDR3 consists of 15 residues.

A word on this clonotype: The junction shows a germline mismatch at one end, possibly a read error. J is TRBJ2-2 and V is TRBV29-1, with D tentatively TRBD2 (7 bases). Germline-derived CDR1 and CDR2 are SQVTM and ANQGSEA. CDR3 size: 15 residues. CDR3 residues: CSIDYGGGDTGELFF. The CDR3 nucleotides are TGCAGCATTGATTATGGGGGAGGGGACACGGGGGAACTGTTTTTT.

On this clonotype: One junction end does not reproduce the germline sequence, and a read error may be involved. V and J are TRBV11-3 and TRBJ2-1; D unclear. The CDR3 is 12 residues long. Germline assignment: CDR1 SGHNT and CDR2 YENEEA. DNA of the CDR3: TGTGCCAACGGCTTAGAACGGTCTGGGCTTGTCTTC. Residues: CANGLERSGLVF.

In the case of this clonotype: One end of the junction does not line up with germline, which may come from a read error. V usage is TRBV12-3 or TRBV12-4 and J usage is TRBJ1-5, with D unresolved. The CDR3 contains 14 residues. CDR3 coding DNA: TGTGCTAGCAGTACTCGCGGGGTAGTGCAGCCCCAGCATTTT. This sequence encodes CASSTRGVVQPQHF.

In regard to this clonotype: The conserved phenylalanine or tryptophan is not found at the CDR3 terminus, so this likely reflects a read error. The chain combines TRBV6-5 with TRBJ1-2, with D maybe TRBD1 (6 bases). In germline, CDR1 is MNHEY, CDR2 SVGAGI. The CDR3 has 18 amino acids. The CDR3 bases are TGTGTCAGCAGACCTAGTAGCGGGGGCGATCCTTCTGGCTATGGCTACACCCTC. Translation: CVSRPSSGGDPSGYGYTL.

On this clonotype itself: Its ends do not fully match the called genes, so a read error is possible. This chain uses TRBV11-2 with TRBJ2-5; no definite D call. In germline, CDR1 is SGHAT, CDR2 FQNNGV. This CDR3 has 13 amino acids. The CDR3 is CASSLVVAETQYF. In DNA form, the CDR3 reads TGCGCCAGCAGCTTAGTGGTCGCGGAGACCCAGTACTTC.

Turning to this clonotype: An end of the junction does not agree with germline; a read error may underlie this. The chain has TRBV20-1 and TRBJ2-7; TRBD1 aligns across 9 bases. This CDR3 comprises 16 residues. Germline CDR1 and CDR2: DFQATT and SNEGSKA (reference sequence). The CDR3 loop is CGAVFRSGQGPSKQYF. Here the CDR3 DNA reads TGCGGTGCTGTTTTCCGTTCTGGACAGGGGCCCTCCAAGCAGTACTTC.

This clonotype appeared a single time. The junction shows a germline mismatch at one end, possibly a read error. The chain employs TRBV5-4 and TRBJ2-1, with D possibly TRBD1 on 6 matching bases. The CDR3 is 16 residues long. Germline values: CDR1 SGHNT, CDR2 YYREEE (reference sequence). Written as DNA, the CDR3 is TGTGTCAGCAGCTGGGAGAGTGGGGGCCACCTTGATGAGCAGTTCTTC. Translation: CVSSWESGGHLDEQFF.

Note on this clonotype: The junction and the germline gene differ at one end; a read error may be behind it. CDR3 nucleotides: TGTGCCAGCAACTTGGAAGTAGGCTTTACCCCCTACGAGCAGTACTTC. It yields the protein CASNLEVGFTPYEQYF. The chain uses TRBV5-6 and TRBJ2-7; D not resolved. Germline values: CDR1 SGHDT, CDR2 YYEEEE. The CDR3 totals 16 residues. The complete variable domain, with remaining parts taken from reference TRBV5-6 and TRBJ2-7, reads DAGVTQSPTHLIKTRGQQVTLRCSPKSGHDTVSWYQQALGQGPQFIFQYYEEEERQRGNFPDRFSGHQFPNYSSELNVNALLLGDSALYLCASNLEVGFTPYEQYFGPGTRLTVT.

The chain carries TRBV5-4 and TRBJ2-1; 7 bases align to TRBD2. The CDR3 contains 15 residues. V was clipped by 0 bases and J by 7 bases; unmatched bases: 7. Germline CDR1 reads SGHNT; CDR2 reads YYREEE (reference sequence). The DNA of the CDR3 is TGTGCCAGCAGCTTGGTTGCGGGAGAGCTAAATGAGCAGTTCTTC. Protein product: CASSLVAGELNEQFF.

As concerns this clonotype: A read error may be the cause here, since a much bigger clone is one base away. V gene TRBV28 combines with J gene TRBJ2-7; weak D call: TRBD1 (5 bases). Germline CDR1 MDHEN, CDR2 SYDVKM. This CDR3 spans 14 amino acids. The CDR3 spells CVSSFRADPGEQYF. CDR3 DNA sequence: TGTGTCAGCAGTTTCCGGGCAGACCCAGGGGAGCAGTACTTC.

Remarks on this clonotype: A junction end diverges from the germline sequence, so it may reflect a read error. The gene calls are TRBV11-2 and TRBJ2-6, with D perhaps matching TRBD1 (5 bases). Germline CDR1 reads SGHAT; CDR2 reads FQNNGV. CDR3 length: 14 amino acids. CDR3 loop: CASSFSSGANVPTF. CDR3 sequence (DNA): TGTGCCAGCAGCTTTAGCTCTGGGGCCAACGTCCCGACTTTC.

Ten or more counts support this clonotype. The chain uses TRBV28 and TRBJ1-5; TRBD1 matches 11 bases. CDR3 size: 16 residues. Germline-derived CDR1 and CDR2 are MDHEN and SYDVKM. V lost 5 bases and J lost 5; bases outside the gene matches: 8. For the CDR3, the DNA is TGTGCCAGCAGTCCCGGACAGGGGGCGACCTATCAGCCCCAGCATTTT. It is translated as CASSPGQGATYQPQHF.